Detailed here is one T cell receptor (beta chain). This entry is derived from a study of blood T cell repertoires in COVID-19. Study at large: From the United States, Italy and Spain came samples of acute and convalescent COVID-19. PBMCs, B-cell-depleted T cells, or T cells provided the cDNA or gDNA that made up the material.

In the original workflow: Amplification with reference gene primers provided the estimates of nucleated cell counts. Sequenced by immunoSEQ multiplex PCR; TCRdb stores in-frame clones only, minus some. V, J and clone size are taken as reported in that table, and D and trimming were inferred from the DNA itself. Altogether tens of thousands of clones are present, 70% to 90% being singletons, with the ten largest covering 15% to 18%. V shed 5 bases and J 7 bases; nucleotides not matched to a gene: 11. The CDR3 is made up of 15 amino acids. Germline V gene lookup returns CDR1 SGHTA and CDR2 FQGTGA. This chain connects TRBV7-3 to TRBJ2-1, with 7 bases identical to TRBD2. This TCR was recovered from a human donor in a cohort sampled during active COVID-19. The donor label of this sample is uncertain. The specimen sequenced was peripheral blood. The CDR3 is CASSVQAGPGNEQFF. DNA of the CDR3: TGTGCCAGCAGCGTCCAAGCGGGGCCCGGGAATGAGCAGTTCTTC. The full variable domain, with the rest looked up from reference TRBV7-3 and TRBJ2-1, is GAGVSQTPSNKVTEKGKYVELRCDPISGHTALYWYRQSLGQGPEFLIYFQGTGAADDSGLPNDRFFAVRPEGSVSTLKIQRTERGDSAVYLCASSVQAGPGNEQFFGPGTRLTVL.